A single sample gave rise to the 29 T cell receptor beta chains below, sequenced in a study of blood T cells in healthy people across ages (dated by TCRdb to the mid-2010s). Library preparation was by 5' RACE. The instrument was an Illumina HiSeq 2500. A second PCR of 7 to 11 cycles was performed with a sample-barcoded 5' primer and a J-beta primer mix. TCRdb trimmed public reads at Q25 via fastp, called clones via MiXCR and kept in-frame beta chains. Each CDR3 protein appears once, grouped with its most common genes and DNA. For this sample the table gives some 1.5 million distinct CDR3 sequences, of which about 28% were detected only once. Jointly, the top ten make up roughly 8.2% of the sample. Sequenced input: blood. These receptors were taken from a woman aged 30 to 39 in good health.

The J gene is TRBJ1-1, the V gene TRBV7-9, with a tentative D call TRBD1 (5 bases). The V gene's germline CDR1 is SEHNR and CDR2 FQNEAQ (reference sequence). This CDR3 is 14 amino acids long. Deletions cut 1 base from V and 6 bases from J, with 12 bases between. CDR3 amino acids: CASSLVTEGAEAFF. In DNA form, the CDR3 reads TGTGCCAGCAGCTTAGTGACAGAAGGGGCTGAAGCTTTCTTT.

This clonotype has ten or more counts. The chain is built from TRBV12-3 or TRBV12-4 and TRBJ2-5, with D uncertain. The CDR3 runs to 15 residues. V was trimmed by 6 bases and J by 5 bases, leaving 19 bases between them. CDR3 region: CASSLLASGWETQYF. The CDR3 DNA reads as TGTGCCAGCAGCCTTCTCGCGTCAGGTTGGGAGACCCAGTACTTC.

This clonotype was seen many times. This chain uses TRBV14 with TRBJ2-7; the D gene could be TRBD1 or TRBD2 (6 bases each). V lost 3 bases to trimming and J lost 4 bases, with 13 bases between them. The CDR3 runs to 14 residues. Germline V gene data show CDR1 as SGHDN and CDR2 as FVKESK. DNA of the CDR3: TGTGCCAGCAGCCAGAGAACAGGGAGGTACGAGCAGTACTTC. The encoded protein is CASSQRTGRYEQYF.

This chain connects TRBV6-2 or TRBV6-3 to TRBJ2-3, with no clear D. Germline loops: CDR1 MNHEY, CDR2 SVGEGT. Trimming took 5 bases from V and 6 from J, leaving 9 bases between them. The CDR3 sequence is 12 residues long. CDR3 bases: TGTGCCAGCAGTCGAACTCTGGATACGCAGTATTTT. Protein product: CASSRTLDTQYF.

In its sample, this clonotype was seen a few times. CDR3 sequence reads: CATSGWGDTQYF. CDR3 nucleotide sequence: TGTGCCACCAGTGGATGGGGAGATACGCAGTATTTT. The chain combines TRBV24-1 with TRBJ2-3; no definite D call. This CDR3 has 12 amino acids. Germline V gene lookup returns CDR1 KGHDR and CDR2 SFDVKD. Trimming pared 5 bases from V and 5 bases from J, leaving 7 bases between.

The chain recombines TRBV18 with TRBJ1-1; TRBD1 matches 7 bases. Germline V gene sequence: CDR1 KGHSH, CDR2 LQKENI. Trimming at V came to 2 bases and at J to 6 bases, leaving 6 bases not matched to a gene. The CDR3 is 14 residues long. Here the CDR3 reads CASSPSGQTSEAFF. The CDR3 nucleotides read TGTGCCAGCTCACCATCGGGACAGACGTCTGAAGCTTTCTTT.

In this sample, this clonotype turned up a few times. This chain links TRBV12-5 with TRBJ1-2; 12 bases map to TRBD1. Germline loops: CDR1 LGHNT, CDR2 FRNRAP. Trimming cost V 2 bases and J 5 bases; bases outside gene matches: 3. The CDR3 contains 15 residues. CDR3 protein: CASGLRGQGAYGYTF. The CDR3 nucleotides read TGTGCTAGTGGTTTGAGGGGACAGGGGGCTTATGGCTACACCTTC.

This clonotype was recorded a few times. This sequence joins TRBV4-3 and TRBJ2-1, with 14 bases lining up with TRBD2. The germline V gene has CDR1 LGHNA and CDR2 YSLEER. The CDR3 totals 17 residues. Losses at the gene ends were 1 base for V and 9 bases for J; bases not matched to a gene: 8. CDR3 region: CASSQAPGLAGVGEQFF. CDR3 DNA: TGCGCCAGCAGCCAAGCCCCGGGACTAGCGGGAGTGGGTGAGCAGTTCTTC.

The V call is TRBV19, the J call TRBJ1-4; possibly TRBD1 for D (5 bases). Trimming removed 7 bases at V and 0 bases at J, with 9 bases between. The CDR3 runs to 14 residues. The germline V gene encodes CDR1 LNHDA and CDR2 SQIVND (reference sequence). Written as DNA, the CDR3 is TGTGCCAGTACCGGGGCTGCAACTAATGAAAAACTGTTTTTT. It is translated as CASTGAATNEKLFF.

This clonotype appeared a single time. This chain connects TRBV20-1 to TRBJ2-4; 13 bases are a match to TRBD2. The end of the DNA aligns better with TRBJ2-7, so the J call may be wrong. CDR3 size: 13 residues. Looked up from germline, CDR1 is DFQATT and CDR2 is SNEGSKA (reference sequence). The CDR3 protein is CSASRLAGGEQYF. For the CDR3, the DNA is TGCAGTGCCTCAAGACTAGCGGGAGGCGAGCAGTACTTC.

The chain recombines TRBV20-1 with TRBJ1-3; D remains unclear. Trimming removed 1 base from V and 1 base from J, with 5 bases in between. This CDR3 region has 13 residues. CDR1 is DFQATT, CDR2 SNEGSKA, per germline (reference sequence). The CDR3 coding sequence is TGCAGTGCTAGAGTGGGTTCTGGAAACACCATATATTTT. Translation gives CSARVGSGNTIYF.

The genes are TRBV6-5 and TRBJ2-1; 8 bases are shared with TRBD1. V was clipped by 0 bases and J by 8 bases; unmatched bases: 3. The germline gives CDR1 MNHEY, CDR2 SVGAGI. The CDR3 is 14 residues long. CDR3 region: CASSYSGTGYEQFF. The DNA of the CDR3 is TGTGCCAGCAGTTACTCCGGGACAGGATATGAGCAGTTCTTC.

In this sample, this clonotype turned up many times. This chain links TRBV7-2 with TRBJ2-1; D gene unclear. CDR3 length: 13 residues. Trimming shortened V by 4 bases and J by 7 bases, and 11 bases separated the two germline ends. The germline CDR1 and CDR2 sequences are SGHTA and FQGNSA. CDR3 in DNA: TGTGCCAGCAGCTCCGTCTCCGGGAATGAGCAGTTCTTC. This gives the protein CASSSVSGNEQFF.

This clonotype was counted only a few times. The chain employs TRBV6-5 and TRBJ2-7; D is unclear. Trimming shortened V by 2 bases and J by 2 bases, and 10 bases separated the two germline ends. The CDR3 loop spans 14 amino acids. Germline V lookup: CDR1 MNHEY, CDR2 SVGAGI. CDR3 sequence reads: CASSYVGLAYEQYF. For the CDR3, the DNA is TGTGCCAGCAGTTACGTAGGGCTCGCCTACGAGCAGTACTTC.

This clonotype was recorded at least ten times. The CDR3 region is CASSLGANSGQETQYF. As DNA, the CDR3 is TGTGCCAGCAGCCTAGGGGCTAATAGCGGACAAGAGACCCAGTACTTC. V gene TRBV7-2 combines with J gene TRBJ2-5, with D maybe TRBD2 (6 bases). CDR1 is SGHTA, CDR2 FQGNSA, per germline. The CDR3 extends over 16 amino acids. V lost 5 bases to trimming and J lost 2 bases, with 18 bases between them.

The rearrangement links TRBV5-1 to TRBJ1-1; the D is unclear. The V end was cut by 4 bases, the J end by 0 bases, with 13 bases between. The CDR3 contains 15 residues. Looked up from germline, CDR1 is SGHRS and CDR2 is YFSETQ. The CDR3 region has the DNA TGCGCCAGCAGCCTAACGGACCGGGTGAACACTGAAGCTTTCTTT. Translating gives CASSLTDRVNTEAFF.

V gene TRBV7-9 combines with J gene TRBJ1-4, with 8 nucleotides matching TRBD1. The V gene's germline CDR1 is SEHNR and CDR2 FQNEAQ (reference sequence). The CDR3 runs 16 residues. V lost 5 bases, J lost 0 bases, and 5 bases stayed unmatched. The CDR3 region has the DNA TGTGCCAGCAGCGCCCAGGGGGCCACAACTAATGAAAAACTGTTTTTT. Translation: CASSAQGATTNEKLFF.

Comment on this clonotype: A much larger clone lies one base from this, so it may be a read error. This rearrangement joins TRBV7-9 to TRBJ2-5; D is ambiguous. The CDR3 covers 11 residues. Germline CDR1 SEHNR, CDR2 FQNEAQ (reference sequence). CDR3 protein: CSTLGGETQYF. The CDR3 DNA reads as TGTTCCACCTTAGGTGGGGAGACCCAGTACTTC. Full variable domain (outside the CDR3, taken from reference TRBV7-9 and TRBJ2-5): DTGVSQNPRHKITKRGQNVTFRCDPISEHNRLYWYRQTLGQGPEFLTYFQNEAQLEKSRLLSDRFSAERPKGSFSTLEIQRTEQGDSAMYLCSTLGGETQYFGPGTRLLVL.

This clonotype has a handful of counts. V is TRBV20-1 and J is TRBJ2-7, with D perhaps assigned TRBD1 or TRBD2 (6 bases each). V was shortened by 2 bases and J by 3 bases, with 14 bases between the two germline ends. This CDR3 spans 14 amino acids. Germline CDR1 and CDR2: DFQATT and SNEGSKA (reference sequence). CDR3 nucleotide sequence: TGCAGTGCTAGAAAGCGGGCAGGGGTCTACGAGCAGTACTTC. This translates into CSARKRAGVYEQYF.

As for this clonotype: A much more abundant neighbour one base away suggests this may be a read error. The genes are TRBV4-3 and TRBJ2-7, with 7 bases aligning to TRBD2. Germline CDR1 reads LGHNA; CDR2 reads YSLEER. The V gene end was trimmed by 4 bases and the J gene end by 3 bases; junction bases not matched to a gene: 12. The CDR3 contains 16 residues. CDR3 protein: CASSRSYGTGGYEQYF. In nucleotides, the CDR3 is TGCGCCAGCAGCCGTTCCTATGGGACGGGGGGCTACGAGCAGTACTTC.

The V call is TRBV11-2, the J call TRBJ1-5; tentative D call: TRBD1 (6 bases). The V end lost 1 base, the J end lost 6 bases, and 13 bases lay between the germline ends. Per the germline V gene, CDR1 is SGHAT and CDR2 is FQNNGV. The CDR3 extends over 15 amino acids. The CDR3 region is CASSLGDNLGQPQHF. CDR3 in DNA: TGTGCCAGCAGCTTAGGGGACAATTTGGGTCAGCCCCAGCATTTT.

The rearrangement links TRBV30 to TRBJ2-3, with D perhaps matching TRBD2 (5 bases). Germline V gives CDR1 GTSNPN, CDR2 SVGIG (reference sequence). The CDR3 is 15 residues long. The V and J ends lost 4 bases and 2 bases respectively, with 16 bases between them. In DNA form, the CDR3 reads TGTGCCTGGATGCGGGTTCCAGGCAACACAGATACGCAGTATTTT. This codes for CAWMRVPGNTDTQYF.

This clonotype occurred many times. This sequence joins TRBV6-8 and TRBJ2-5; no clear D. This CDR3 region has 16 residues. Germline lookup yields CDR1 MNHGY and CDR2 SAAAGT. Trimming took 6 bases from V and 3 from J, leaving 20 bases between them. CDR3 residues: CASSYEYGQAKETQYF. CDR3 nucleotides: TGTGCCAGCAGCTACGAGTACGGGCAGGCCAAAGAGACCCAGTACTTC.

This clonotype was detected a few times. V usage is TRBV12-3 or TRBV12-4 and J usage is TRBJ1-3; D is undetermined. Trimming took off 5 bases at V and 1 base at J, with 12 bases between the two ends. CDR3 size: 15 residues. The CDR3 here is CASSLGAWSGNTIYF. The CDR3 DNA sequence: TGTGCCAGCAGTCTCGGTGCGTGGTCTGGAAACACCATATATTTT.

The rearrangement uses TRBV5-1 and TRBJ1-2; TRBD1 matches 11 bases. This CDR3 contains 15 residues. V was clipped by 3 bases and J by 5 bases; unmatched bases: 6. In germline, CDR1 is SGHRS, CDR2 YFSETQ. CDR3 sequence: CASSSGQGGTYGYTF. The CDR3 DNA sequence: TGCGCCAGCAGCTCGGGACAGGGGGGGACGTATGGCTACACCTTC.

A word on this clonotype: A read error may account for a junction end that differs from germline. The chain has TRBV7-2 and TRBJ1-4; the D gene is possibly TRBD1 (5 bases). The CDR3 runs to 17 residues. Looked up from germline, CDR1 is SGHTA and CDR2 is FQGNSA. The DNA of the CDR3 is TGTGCCAGCAGCTTAGGCCCCCCTGGGTCAGGGCGAGGAAAACGGTTTTTT. Amino acid sequence: CASSLGPPGSGRGKRFF. Together with reference TRBV7-2 and TRBJ1-4, the CDR3 gives the full variable domain: GAGVSQSPSNKVTEKGKDVELRCDPISGHTALYWYRQSLGQGLEFLIYFQGNSAPDKSGLPSDRFSAERTGGSVSTLTIQRTQQEDSAVYLCASSLGPPGSGRGKRFFGSGTQLSVL.

This chain uses TRBV10-2 with TRBJ1-6; the D gene is possibly TRBD1 (5 bases). Trimming took 3 bases from V and 11 from J, leaving 14 bases between them. There are 14 residues in the CDR3. CDR1 and CDR2 from the germline V gene are WSHSY and SAAADI. CDR3 coding DNA: TGCGCCAGCAGTGAACCCGGGACCCCGGCACCCCTCCACTTT. This translates into CASSEPGTPAPLHF.

This clonotype was counted ten times or more. V is TRBV10-2 and J is TRBJ2-1; TRBD2 aligns across 8 bases. The CDR3 is made up of 14 amino acids. V shed 5 bases and J 7 bases; nucleotides not matched to a gene: 7. Germline-derived CDR1 and CDR2 are WSHSY and SAAADI. The CDR3: CASSSGTRRNEQFF. CDR3 coding DNA: TGCGCCAGCAGTTCTGGGACTAGAAGAAATGAGCAGTTCTTC.

The chain uses TRBV12-5 and TRBJ1-1; possible D gene TRBD1, 6 bases. Trimming pared 5 bases from V and 4 bases from J, leaving 14 bases between. This CDR3 has 14 residues. CDR1 is LGHNT and CDR2 is FRNRAP in the germline V gene. DNA of the CDR3: TGTGCTAGTGGTATCCGAGGGGGAGGCACTGAAGCTTTCTTT. Translation: CASGIRGGGTEAFF.